The clone carrying this T cell receptor (beta chain) occurred a few times. Sequencing libraries for TCR beta were prepared with iRepertoire HTBI primers and Arm-PCR of CDR3 regions. A single record per CDR3 protein comes from TCRdb applying MiXCR to the multiplex PCR reads. The table shows approximately 440,000 distinct CDR3 sequences, with 20% to 25% occurring only once. This sample stems from a study of regulatory T cells in long-lasting Graves disease. V lost 6 bases and J lost 9; bases outside the gene matches: 5. Germline values: CDR1 SNHLY, CDR2 FYNNEI. The CDR3 contains 13 residues. Time point given: persistent/refractory GD, antithyroid drugs over 5 years with positive TRAb. Preparation of the TCR library used RNA extracted from PBMCs.

This TCR derives from a female donor with Graves disease. This chain uses TRBV2 with TRBJ2-1, with 10 bases matching TRBD2. Sequences were derived from peripheral blood mononuclear cells (PBMCs), sampled when the disease was refractory, from a patient treated with antithyroid drugs. CDR3 loop: CASSALAGGEQFF. CDR3 bases: TGTGCCAGCAGCGCATTAGCGGGGGGTGAGCAGTTCTTC.